This TCR beta chain was observed in a study of T cells in Graves' hyperthyroidism and ophthalmopathy. Study-wide findings and caveats: The model made its ophthalmopathy prediction, and onset followed a median around 6.9 months later. A 13 V-J signature model discriminated ophthalmopathy versus stable hyperthyroidism.

Lactation, pregnancy, other autoimmune disease or uncontrolled infection excluded patients. Using around 10 ml of fresh peripheral blood, PBMCs were prepared. V trimming: 1 base; J trimming: 5 bases; junction bases outside the gene matches: 7. Germline CDR1 LNHDA, CDR2 SQIVND (reference sequence). The CDR3 runs to 16 residues. About this clonotype itself: The antigen is not known.

Researchers took RNA transcripts and amplified the TCR beta CDR3 regions from them. HTBI primers were employed in a first-round RT-PCR of the TCR CDR3. TCRdb re-derived calls from the multiplex PCR reads in MiXCR, one entry per CDR3 protein. The data hold about 500,000 distinct CDR3 sequences, with roughly 14% observed a single time. V is TRBV19 and J is TRBJ2-1; 8 bases line up with TRBD1. The sequenced sample consisted of blood. The sequence derives from a woman aged 18 to 35 with Graves' hyperthyroidism. CDR3 sequence: CASSIVPGGFDNEQFF. The CDR3 bases are TGTGCCAGTAGTATAGTCCCAGGGGGCTTTGACAATGAGCAGTTCTTC.